Listed below are T cell receptor beta chains from one sample, sequenced in a study of cytomegalovirus exposure and HLA in healthy donors. Some clones are missing from TCRdb's copy, which holds only in-frame ones; the method was immunoSEQ multiplex PCR. The table has some 120,000 clones, around 10% seen once. The sequenced material came from PBMCs. The source of these receptors is a man aged 25 to 40 in good health and CMV-seronegative. CDR3s include the opening cysteine and the closing phenylalanine or tryptophan. D genes are given only for firm matches. Rows may omit the clone size; those that give it use once, few, many or a size class.

>TRBJ2-7|TRBV5-1|-|TRBD1
CASSLQGDPYEQYF
TGCGCCAGCAGTCTACAGGGGGACCCCTACGAGCAGTACTTC
>TRBJ2-3|TRBV5-4|-|-
CASSSLGGPDTQYF
TGTGCCAGCAGCTCTCTGGGGGGGCCAGATACGCAGTATTTT
>TRBJ1-4|TRBV10-3|few|-
CAISESGDGLYEKLFF
TGTGCCATCAGTGAGTCCGGGGATGGGCTATATGAAAAACTGTTTTTT
>TRBJ2-5|TRBV4-1|few|-
CASSQVGQGGETQYF
TGCGCCAGCAGCCAAGTCGGGCAGGGTGGAGAGACCCAGTACTTC
>TRBJ2-7|TRBV19|few|-
CASSTRTGPDPEQYF
TGTGCCAGTAGTACACGAACAGGGCCAGATCCAGAGCAGTACTTC
>TRBJ2-2|TRBV28|few|-
CASSSPPRGSPNTGELFF
TGTGCCAGCAGTTCCCCCCCCCGGGGATCCCCGAACACCGGGGAGCTGTTTTTT
>TRBJ1-1|TRBV7-9|-|-
CASTPGAEAFF
TGTGCCAGCACCCCGGGGGCTGAAGCTTTCTTT
>TRBJ1-2|TRBV6-5|-|-
CASSYRDFPPGDYTF
TGTGCCAGCAGTTACCGGGACTTCCCACCGGGCGACTACACCTTC
>TRBJ1-1|TRBV18|few|-
CASRTVNTEAFF
TGTGCCAGCCGCACAGTAAACACTGAAGCTTTCTTT
>TRBJ2-7|TRBV6-5|-|TRBD1
CASSPGTGSYEQYF
TGTGCCAGCAGCCCCGGGACAGGGTCCTACGAGCAGTACTTC
>TRBJ2-7|TRBV5-6|-|-
CASSLVTLGRGTTYEQYF
TGTGCCAGCAGCTTGGTAACACTTGGGCGGGGGACAACCTACGAGCAGTACTTC
>TRBJ2-6|TRBV7-8|few|-
CASSSRPISTVSGANVLTF
TGTGCCAGCAGCTCCCGGCCGATCTCTACAGTCTCTGGGGCCAACGTCCTGACTTTC
>TRBJ2-7|TRBV5-1|-|-
CASSLGSPYEQYF
TGCGCCAGCAGCTTGGGGAGTCCCTACGAGCAGTACTTC
>TRBJ2-2|TRBV7-2|-|-
CASSLDAGARTGELFF
TGTGCCAGCAGCTTAGATGCGGGGGCGCGCACCGGGGAGCTGTTTTTT
>TRBJ1-2|TRBV5-6|-|-
CASSSQGAGGYTF
TGTGCCAGCAGCTCGCAGGGTGCCGGTGGCTACACCTTC
>TRBJ1-2|TRBV28|-|TRBD1
CASSPSQGMGYGYTF
TGTGCCAGCAGTCCCTCACAGGGGATGGGCTATGGCTACACCTTC
>TRBJ2-7|TRBV7-9|-|-
CASSLETGYYEQYF
TGTGCCAGCAGCTTAGAAACAGGATACTACGAGCAGTACTTC
>TRBJ2-7|TRBV6-5|-|TRBD2
CASSYSGEGSYEQYF
TGTGCCAGCAGTTACTCGGGGGAGGGGTCCTACGAGCAGTACTTC
>TRBJ1-3|TRBV7-6|few|TRBD1
CASSSRTGRSGNTIYF
TGTGCCAGCAGCTCCAGGACAGGCCGCTCTGGAAACACCATATATTTT
>TRBJ1-6|TRBV5-6|few|TRBD1
CASSLGDRGGSPLHF
TGTGCCAGCAGCCTAGGGGACAGGGGGGGTTCACCCCTCCACTTT
>TRBJ2-7|TRBV6-1|-|TRBD1
CASSDRDRAYLYEQYF
TGTGCCAGCAGTGACCGGGACAGGGCCTATCTCTACGAGCAGTACTTC
>TRBJ1-1|TRBV5-5|-|-
CASSPLTVNTEAFF
TGTGCCAGCAGCCCTCTGACAGTGAACACTGAAGCTTTCTTT
>TRBJ2-7|TRBV27|few|TRBD1
CASSENRGRSYEQYF
TGTGCCAGCAGTGAAAACAGGGGACGCTCCTACGAGCAGTACTTC
>TRBJ2-7|TRBV4-1|few|-
CASSQKIGTIFYEQYF
TGCGCCAGCAGCCAGAAGATTGGGACAATTTTCTACGAGCAGTACTTC
>TRBJ2-7|TRBV7-9|-|TRBD1
CASSLPIQTGIHEQYF
TGTGCCAGCAGCTTACCTATCCAGACAGGGATCCACGAGCAGTACTTC
>TRBJ2-1|TRBV5-1|-|TRBD2
CASSAGTSGSPRNEQFF
TGCGCCAGCAGCGCCGGGACTAGCGGGAGCCCGAGGAATGAGCAGTTCTTC
>TRBJ2-7|TRBV19|few|-
CASSITQAYEQYF
TGTGCCAGTAGTATAACCCAGGCCTACGAGCAGTACTTC
>TRBJ2-1|TRBV5-8|few|TRBD2
CASSSDGGLAGPPYNEQFF
TGTGCCAGCAGCTCCGACGGTGGACTAGCGGGACCCCCCTACAATGAGCAGTTCTTC
>TRBJ1-5|TRBV27|few|TRBD1
CASSLQGALGEPQHF
TGTGCCAGCAGTTTGCAGGGGGCGCTGGGGGAGCCCCAGCATTTT
>TRBJ1-6|TRBV5-1|-|TRBD1
CASSLWTGGSPLHF
TGCGCCAGCAGCTTATGGACAGGGGGGTCACCCCTCCACTTT
>TRBJ2-2|TRBV30|few|TRBD1
CAWSRLIRGRGTGELFF
TGTGCCTGGAGTCGACTTATCAGGGGGCGCGGTACCGGGGAGCTGTTTTTT
>TRBJ2-5|TRBV5-1|-|TRBD1
CASSPVQGVSETQYF
TGCGCCAGCAGCCCGGTGCAGGGGGTCTCTGAGACCCAGTACTTC
>TRBJ2-1|TRBV30|-|-
CARMGGANNEQFF
TGTGCTCGGATGGGCGGGGCTAACAATGAGCAGTTCTTC
>TRBJ1-4|TRBV13|-|TRBD1
CASSFDRVGEKLFF
TGTGCCAGCAGCTTCGACAGGGTGGGGGAAAAACTGTTTTTT
>TRBJ2-3|TRBV28|few|TRBD2
CASSSLAGGLTDTQYF
TGTGCCAGCTCCAGCCTAGCGGGAGGTTTGACAGATACGCAGTATTTT
>TRBJ1-6|TRBV6-1|few|TRBD1
CASSDDRGPRSPLHF
TGTGCCAGCAGTGACGACAGGGGGCCAAGATCACCCCTCCACTTT
>TRBJ1-4|TRBV11-2|once|TRBD1
CASSPGTGNEKLFF
TGTGCCAGCAGCCCCGGGACAGGGAATGAAAAACTGTTTTTT
>TRBJ1-5|TRBV30|few|-
CAWSKGNQPQHF
TGTGCCTGGAGTAAGGGGAATCAGCCCCAGCATTTT
>TRBJ2-2|TRBV29-1|few|-
CSVRETGRTGELFF
TGCAGCGTCCGAGAGACAGGACGCACCGGGGAGCTGTTTTTT
>TRBJ2-2|TRBV2|-|-
CASSNLGGGELFF
TGTGCCAGCTCTAATCTAGGGGGCGGGGAGCTGTTTTTT
>TRBJ1-1|TRBV30|-|TRBD1
CAWSKGQPNTEAFF
TGTGCCTGGAGTAAGGGACAGCCGAACACTGAAGCTTTCTTT
>TRBJ2-4|TRBV30|-|-
CAWGGGNSIQSF
-
>TRBJ1-2|TRBV7-2|-|TRBD1
CASTLSGTGILLANYGYTF
TGTGCCAGCACCTTAAGCGGGACAGGGATCCTCTTAGCTAACTATGGCTACACCTTC
>TRBJ2-2|TRBV5-1|few|-
CASSLETGGTGELFF
TGCGCCAGCAGCTTAGAAACAGGCGGCACCGGGGAGCTGTTTTTT
>TRBJ2-1|TRBV9|-|TRBD2
CASRGVQGPIDEQFF
TGTGCCTCACGGGGGGTTCAGGGCCCGATAGATGAGCAGTTCTTC